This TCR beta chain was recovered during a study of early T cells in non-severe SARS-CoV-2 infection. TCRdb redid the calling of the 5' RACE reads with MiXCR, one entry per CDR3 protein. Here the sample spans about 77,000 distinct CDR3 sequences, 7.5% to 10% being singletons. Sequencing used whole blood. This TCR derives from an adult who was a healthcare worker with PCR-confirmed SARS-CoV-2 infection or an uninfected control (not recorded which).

The CDR3 sequence: CASSLFAAYEQYF. The CDR3 DNA is TGTGCCAGCAGCCTTTTTGCGGCCTACGAGCAGTACTTC. This rearrangement joins TRBV7-2 to TRBJ2-7; D unclear. Between the trimmed V and J ends, which lost 5 bases and 2 bases, there was a span of 10 bases. The length of the CDR3 is 13 residues. Germline CDR1 is SGHTA and CDR2 is FQGNSA.